This T cell receptor beta chain was retrieved from a study of blood T cell repertoires in COVID-19 (dated by TCRdb to 2020 to 2021). For context, the study as a whole: Collaborator samples came from the United States, Italy and Spain and covered acute and convalescent phases of COVID-19. The repertoires were released in a freely available public database meant as a resource for research on the immune response to SARS-CoV-2. The samples were drawn from the first 160 participants of the ongoing ImmuneRACE study and from 1,254 subjects provided by 6 global collaborators. The dataset comprised deeply sampled blood TCRbeta repertoires from subjects exposed to, actively infected with, or recovered from COVID-19. Where available, HLA class I and class II types were obtained from metadata supplied by the sample provider rather than from assay-based typing. A de-identified subject ID, COVID-19 status, age in years and sex were almost always included in the sample metadata. The material from the prospective study consisted of cDNA or gDNA derived from T cells, B-cell-depleted T cells, or PBMCs. The study at large found these results: The amount of clinical and demographic metadata varied by source and participant and was provided uncurated.

Notes on this clone: This clone's antigen is unknown. Base qualities are not provided; no much larger clone lies one nucleotide away.

From the germline V gene, CDR1 is SGHVS and CDR2 is FNYEAQ. Spanning cysteine to phenylalanine, the CDR3 consists of 15 amino acids. Only the CDR3 portion is preserved as DNA: 45 bases, with reading frame beginning at the first base. Cut back by 5 bases and 4 bases, the V and J ends lie 15 bases apart. Collaborating institutions collected whole blood in K2EDTA tubes following their own protocols. For TCRbeta analysis, collaborator samples were shipped as frozen whole blood, as isolated PBMCs, or as DNA extracted from either sample type. TCRbeta CDR3 regions were amplified from genomic DNA using the immunoSEQ Assay, a bias-controlled multiplex PCR. The authors processed their data as follows. Nucleated cell counts per sample were estimated from amplification of reference gene primers within the assay. To quantify the absolute abundance of each unique TCRbeta CDR3 rearrangement, sequence reads were collapsed and filtered. Productive Simpson clonality was computed per sample as the square root of Simpson's diversity index over productive rearrangements. TCRdb took over this immuneACCESS table, retaining in-frame rearrangements with V and J assigned. Such tables are incomplete; in checked studies, under half of the missing clones stem from an unresolved V gene, and the remainder is unexplained. V, J and clone size derive from that table, while D and trimming were established from the DNA sequence. The sample profile shows 40,000 to 60,000 clones; 85% of them were found once. The ten most abundant clones make up approximately 6% of the sample.

This receptor was identified in an older woman with acute or convalescent COVID-19. The chain couples TRBV7-6 to TRBJ2-1, with TRBD2 as a weak D call on 6 bases. What was sequenced was peripheral blood. The nucleotide sequence is TGTGCCAGCAGCCCCGACCCCGGGACTTACAATGAGCAGTTCTTC. This gives the protein CASSPDPGTYNEQFF.